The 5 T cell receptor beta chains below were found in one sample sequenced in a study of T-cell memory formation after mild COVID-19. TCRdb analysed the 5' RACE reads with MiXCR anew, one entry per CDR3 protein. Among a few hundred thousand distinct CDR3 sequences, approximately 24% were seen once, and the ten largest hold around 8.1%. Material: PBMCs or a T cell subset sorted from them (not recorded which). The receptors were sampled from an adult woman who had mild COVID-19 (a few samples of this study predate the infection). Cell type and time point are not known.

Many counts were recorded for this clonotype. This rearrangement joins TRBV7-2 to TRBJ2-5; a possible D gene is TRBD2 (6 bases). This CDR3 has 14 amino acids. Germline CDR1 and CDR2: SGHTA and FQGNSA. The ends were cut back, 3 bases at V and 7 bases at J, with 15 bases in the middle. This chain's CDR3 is CASSFGLDGGTQYF. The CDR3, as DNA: TGTGCCAGCAGCTTTGGACTCGACGGGGGGACCCAGTACTTC.

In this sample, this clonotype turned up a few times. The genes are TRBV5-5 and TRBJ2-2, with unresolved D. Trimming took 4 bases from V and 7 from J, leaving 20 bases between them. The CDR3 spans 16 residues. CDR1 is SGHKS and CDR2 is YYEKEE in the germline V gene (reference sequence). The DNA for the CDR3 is TGTGCCAGCAGCCCCCCTCGAGGAGTAATCGGCGGGGAGCTGTTTTTT. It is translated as CASSPPRGVIGGELFF. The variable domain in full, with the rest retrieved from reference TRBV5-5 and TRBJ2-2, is DAGVTQSPTHLIKTRGQQVTLRCSPISGHKSVSWYQQVLGQGPQFIFQYYEKEERGRGNFPDRFSARQFPNYSSELNVNALLLGDSALYLCASSPPRGVIGGELFFGEGSRLTVL.

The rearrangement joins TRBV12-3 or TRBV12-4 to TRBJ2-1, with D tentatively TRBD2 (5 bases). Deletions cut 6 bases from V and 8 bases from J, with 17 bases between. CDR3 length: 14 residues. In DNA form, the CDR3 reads TGTGCCAGCAGCTCCTGGAGCGGAGGCCATGAGCAGTTCTTC. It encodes CASSSWSGGHEQFF.

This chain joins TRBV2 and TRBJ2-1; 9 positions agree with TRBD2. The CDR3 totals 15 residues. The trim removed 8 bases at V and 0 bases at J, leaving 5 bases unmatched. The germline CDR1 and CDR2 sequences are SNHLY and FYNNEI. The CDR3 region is CASVGSGSSYNEQFF. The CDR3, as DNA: TGTGCCAGCGTTGGTAGCGGGAGCTCCTACAATGAGCAGTTCTTC.

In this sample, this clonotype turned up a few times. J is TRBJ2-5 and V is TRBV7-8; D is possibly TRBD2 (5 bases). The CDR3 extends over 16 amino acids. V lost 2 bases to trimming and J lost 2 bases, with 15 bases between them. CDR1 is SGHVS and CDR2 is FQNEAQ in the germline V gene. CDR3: CASSLKRLFQQETQYF. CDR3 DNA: TGTGCCAGCAGCTTAAAGCGGCTTTTCCAACAAGAGACCCAGTACTTC.